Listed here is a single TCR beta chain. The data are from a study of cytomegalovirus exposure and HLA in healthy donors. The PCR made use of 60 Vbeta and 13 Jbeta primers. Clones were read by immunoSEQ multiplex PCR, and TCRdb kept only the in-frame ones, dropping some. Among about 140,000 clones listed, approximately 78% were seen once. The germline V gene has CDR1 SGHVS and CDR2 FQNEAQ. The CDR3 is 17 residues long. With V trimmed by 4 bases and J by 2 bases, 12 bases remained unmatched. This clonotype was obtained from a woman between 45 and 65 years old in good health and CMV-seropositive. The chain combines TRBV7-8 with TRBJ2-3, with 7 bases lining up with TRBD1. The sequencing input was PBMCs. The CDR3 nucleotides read TGTGCCAGCAGCTACCTTAGGACAGGTACACTCACAGATACGCAGTATTTT. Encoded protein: CASSYLRTGTLTDTQYF.